This T cell receptor (beta chain) was obtained from a study of blood T cell repertoires in COVID-19. Germline CDR1 reads SGHTA; CDR2 reads FQGNSA. This CDR3 region has 15 residues. The trim removed 1 base at V and 4 bases at J, leaving 0 bases unmatched. As originally analysed: Estimates of nucleated cell counts were drawn from the amplification of reference gene primers. The table came from immunoSEQ multiplex PCR; TCRdb's copy has only in-frame clones and leaves some out. That table furnishes V, J and clone size, whereas the DNA furnished D and trimming. The table shows some 290,000 clones, with more than 75% occurring only once.

V and J are TRBV7-2 and TRBJ1-4, with 10 bases fitting TRBD1. The source material was PBMCs or T cells enriched from blood (not recorded which). This clonotype was sampled from a woman aged 35 to 49 with acute COVID-19. The CDR3 DNA reads as TGTGCCAGCAGCTTAGGGGACAGGGGTAATGAAAAACTGTTTTTT. Its translation: CASSLGDRGNEKLFF.